These T cell receptor beta chains were read from a single sample in a study of blood T cells in healthy people across ages. MiXCR was run by TCRdb on the 5' RACE reads, yielding one entry per CDR3 protein. In the table there are about 1.4 million distinct CDR3 sequences, roughly 59% of which are singletons. Sequenced sample: blood. The receptor set was obtained from a man aged 18 to 29 in good health. Each CDR3 is given with its conserved first and last residue. D genes are given only for firm matches. Clone sizes are given selectively: once, few, many, or a class where the clone is expanded.

V gene	D gene	clone size	J gene	CDR3 protein	CDR3 DNA
TRBV20-1	.	.	TRBJ2-5	CSARDQAVQETQYF	TGCAGTGCTAGAGATCAGGCAGTTCAAGAGACCCAGTACTTC
TRBV27	.	few	TRBJ2-1	CASSLKDALGGEQFF	TGTGCCAGCAGTTTAAAGGACGCCCTCGGGGGTGAGCAGTTCTTC
TRBV20-1	.	.	TRBJ2-1	CSARDSSDVMGEQFF	TGCAGTGCTAGAGATTCCTCGGATGTAATGGGTGAGCAGTTCTTC
TRBV7-2	TRBD1	.	TRBJ2-1	CASSSPGTGYSEQFF	TGTGCCAGCAGCTCTCCCGGGACAGGGTATAGTGAGCAGTTCTTC
TRBV12-3/TRBV12-4	.	.	TRBJ1-2	CASSLPPASVCTF	TGTGCCAGCAGTTTGCCCCCCGCTAGTGTTTGCACCTTC
TRBV14	.	.	TRBJ1-1	CASSQERWTEAFF	TGTGCCAGCAGCCAAGAGCGGTGGACTGAAGCTTTCTTT
TRBV2	.	.	TRBJ1-1	CASLIQLNTEAFF	TGTGCCAGCCTGATCCAGCTGAACACTGAAGCTTTCTTT
TRBV4-1	.	few	TRBJ1-1	CASSQRADYTEAFF	TGCGCCAGCAGCCAAAGGGCTGATTACACTGAAGCTTTCTTT
TRBV11-2	.	.	TRBJ2-5	CASSFMTVGETQYF	TGTGCCAGCAGCTTTATGACTGTGGGGGAGACCCAGTACTTC
TRBV15	.	.	TRBJ2-1	CVTSSGELKQFF	TGTGTCACCAGTTCGGGGGAGTTGAAGCAGTTCTTC
TRBV5-1	.	once	TRBJ2-7	CASSWGRGGTYNEQYF	TGCGCCAGCAGCTGGGGTCGAGGGGGAACCTACAATGAGCAGTACTTC
TRBV10-3	.	.	TRBJ1-2	CAIRPGAPYGYTF	TGTGCCATCAGGCCAGGGGCGCCCTATGGCTACACCTTC
TRBV4-1	TRBD1	.	TRBJ2-7	CASSWTGVSEQYF	TGCGCCAGCAGCTGGACAGGGGTTAGCGAGCAGTACTTC
TRBV20-1	TRBD1	.	TRBJ1-3	CSAREGLATGGGNTIYF	TGCAGTGCTAGAGAGGGACTAGCGACAGGGGGCGGAAACACCATATATTTT
TRBV7-9	.	few	TRBJ2-3	CASSFTVTDTQYF	TGTGCCAGCAGCTTTACAGTCACAGATACGCAGTATTTT
TRBV7-9	TRBD1	.	TRBJ2-7	CASSPRQGLNLREQYF	TGTGCCAGCAGCCCCCGACAGGGTCTCAACTTACGCGAGCAGTACTTC
TRBV13	.	once	TRBJ2-1	CASSWTTSNEQFF	TGTGCCAGCAGCTGGACGACTAGCAATGAGCAGTTCTTC
TRBV6-2/TRBV6-3	.	.	TRBJ2-7	CASSRVGASVYEQYF	TGTGCCAGCAGTAGAGTCGGGGCAAGTGTCTACGAGCAGTACTTC
TRBV4-1	.	.	TRBJ2-5	CASSQGDGGGETQYF	TGCGCCAGCAGCCAAGGGGACGGGGGAGGAGAGACCCAGTACTTC
TRBV5-1	.	.	TRBJ2-1	CASSGAAGPYNEQFF	TGCGCCAGCAGCGGTGCGGCGGGCCCCTACAATGAGCAGTTCTTC
TRBV20-1	.	.	TRBJ2-7	CSAKQGLPKHEQYF	TGCAGTGCTAAACAAGGACTACCAAAGCACGAGCAGTACTTC
TRBV6-1	.	once	TRBJ1-5	CASSVAGRQPQHF	TGTGCCAGCAGTGTCGCCGGACGTCAGCCCCAGCATTTT
TRBV20-1	TRBD2	.	TRBJ2-7	CSASVLAGATREQYF	TGCAGTGCTAGCGTGCTAGCGGGAGCCACCCGCGAGCAGTACTTC
TRBV13	TRBD2	.	TRBJ2-7	CASGRAGRTEQYF	TGTGCCAGCGGGAGGGCGGGGCGCACCGAGCAGTACTTC
TRBV12-3/TRBV12-4	.	.	TRBJ2-1	CASSLTTGYNEQFF	TGTGCCAGCAGCCTAACGACAGGCTACAATGAGCAGTTCTTC
TRBV4-1	.	few	TRBJ1-4	CASSFRADEKLFF	TGCGCCAGCAGCTTCAGGGCCGATGAAAAACTGTTTTTT
TRBV28	.	.	TRBJ1-5	CASSLRETGNQPQHF	TGTGCCAGCAGTTTAAGGGAGACGGGGAATCAGCCCCAGCATTTT
TRBV7-6	.	few	TRBJ2-5	CASSYSRSLGEETQYF	TGTGCCAGCAGCTACTCCAGGTCATTGGGGGAAGAGACCCAGTACTTC
TRBV9	TRBD1	.	TRBJ1-2	CASSVGQGHYGYTF	TGTGCCAGCAGCGTCGGACAGGGGCACTATGGCTACACCTTC